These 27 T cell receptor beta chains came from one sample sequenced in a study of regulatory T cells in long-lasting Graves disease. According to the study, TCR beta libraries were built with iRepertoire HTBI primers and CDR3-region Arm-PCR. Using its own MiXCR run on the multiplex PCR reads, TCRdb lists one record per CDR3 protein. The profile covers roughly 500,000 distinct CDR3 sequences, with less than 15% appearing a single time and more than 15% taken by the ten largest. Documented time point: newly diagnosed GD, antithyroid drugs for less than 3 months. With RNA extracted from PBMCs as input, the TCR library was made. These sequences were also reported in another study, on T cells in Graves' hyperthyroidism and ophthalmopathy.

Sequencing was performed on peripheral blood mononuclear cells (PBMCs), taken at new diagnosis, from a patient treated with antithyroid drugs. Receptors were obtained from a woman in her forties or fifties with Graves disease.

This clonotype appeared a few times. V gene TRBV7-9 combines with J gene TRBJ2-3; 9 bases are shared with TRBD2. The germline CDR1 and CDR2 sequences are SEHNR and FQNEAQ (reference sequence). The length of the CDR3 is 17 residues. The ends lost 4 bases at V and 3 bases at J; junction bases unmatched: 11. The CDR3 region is CASSSPGSGSMTDTQYF. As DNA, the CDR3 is TGTGCCAGCAGCTCCCCGGGTAGCGGGAGTATGACAGATACGCAGTATTTT. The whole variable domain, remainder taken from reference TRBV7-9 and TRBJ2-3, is DTGVSQNPRHKITKRGQNVTFRCDPISEHNRLYWYRQTLGQGPEFLTYFQNEAQLEKSRLLSDRFSAERPKGSFSTLEIQRTEQGDSAMYLCASSSPGSGSMTDTQYFGPGTRLTVL.

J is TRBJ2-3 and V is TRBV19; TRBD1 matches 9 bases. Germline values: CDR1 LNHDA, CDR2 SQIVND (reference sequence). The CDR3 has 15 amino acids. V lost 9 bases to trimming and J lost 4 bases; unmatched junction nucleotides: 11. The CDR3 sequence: CASEQGAFSSDTQYF. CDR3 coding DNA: TGTGCCAGCGAACAGGGGGCTTTTAGTTCAGATACGCAGTATTTT.

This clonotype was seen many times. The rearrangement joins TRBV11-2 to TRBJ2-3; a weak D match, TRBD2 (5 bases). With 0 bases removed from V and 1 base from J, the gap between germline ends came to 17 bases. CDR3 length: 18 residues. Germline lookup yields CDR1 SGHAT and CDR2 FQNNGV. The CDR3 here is CASSLEVGLRGGTDTQYF. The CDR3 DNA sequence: TGTGCCAGCAGCTTAGAGGTGGGCCTCCGGGGAGGCACAGATACGCAGTATTTT.

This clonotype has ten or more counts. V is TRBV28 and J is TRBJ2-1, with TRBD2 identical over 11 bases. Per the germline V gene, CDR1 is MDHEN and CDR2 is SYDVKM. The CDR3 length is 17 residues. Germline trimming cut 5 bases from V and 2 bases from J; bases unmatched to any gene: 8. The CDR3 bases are TGTGCCAGCAGTCTATACGGACTAGCGGGTCCCTACAATGAGCAGTTCTTC. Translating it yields CASSLYGLAGPYNEQFF.

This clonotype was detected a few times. The CDR3 reads CASSRRGSLMTYEQYF. For the CDR3, the DNA is TGTGCCAGCAGCCGTCGCGGATCCCTAATGACCTACGAGCAGTACTTC. V usage is TRBV5-5 and J usage is TRBJ2-7, with D uncertain. The CDR3 is 16 amino acids. V shed 4 bases and J shed 2 bases, with 19 bases lying between them. From germline, CDR1 is SGHKS and CDR2 YYEKEE (reference sequence).

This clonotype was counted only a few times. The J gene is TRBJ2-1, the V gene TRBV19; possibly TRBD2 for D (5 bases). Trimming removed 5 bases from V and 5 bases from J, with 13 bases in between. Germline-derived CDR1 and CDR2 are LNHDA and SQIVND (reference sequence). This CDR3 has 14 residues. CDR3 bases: TGTGCCAGTAGTCCCGGGATCAGGAACAATGAGCAGTTCTTC. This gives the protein CASSPGIRNNEQFF.

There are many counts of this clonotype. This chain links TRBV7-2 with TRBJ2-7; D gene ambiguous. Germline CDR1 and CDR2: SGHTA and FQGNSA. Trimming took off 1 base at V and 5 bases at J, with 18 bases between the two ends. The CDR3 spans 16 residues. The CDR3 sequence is CASSLVVGKTRHEQYF. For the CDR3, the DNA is TGTGCCAGCAGCTTAGTGGTTGGCAAGACCAGGCACGAGCAGTACTTC.

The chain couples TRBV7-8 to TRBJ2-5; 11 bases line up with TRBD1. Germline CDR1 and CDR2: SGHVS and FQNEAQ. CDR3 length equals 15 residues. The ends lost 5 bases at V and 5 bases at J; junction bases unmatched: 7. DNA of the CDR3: TGTGCCAGCAGCCCTTGGACAGGGGGCTTGGAGACCCAGTACTTC. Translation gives CASSPWTGGLETQYF.

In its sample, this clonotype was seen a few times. The CDR3 here is CASTSAFRPLNEQFF. CDR3 nucleotides: TGTGCCAGTACCTCGGCCTTCCGACCTCTCAATGAGCAGTTCTTC. This rearrangement joins TRBV19 to TRBJ2-1, with D unresolved. Germline-derived CDR1 and CDR2 are LNHDA and SQIVND (reference sequence). This CDR3 region has 15 residues. Trimming removed 7 bases at V and 6 bases at J, with 19 bases between.

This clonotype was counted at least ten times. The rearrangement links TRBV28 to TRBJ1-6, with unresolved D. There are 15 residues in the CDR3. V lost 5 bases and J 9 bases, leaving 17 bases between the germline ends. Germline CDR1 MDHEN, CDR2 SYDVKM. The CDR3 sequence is CASSALPTPSSPLHF. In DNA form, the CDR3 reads TGTGCCAGCAGTGCCCTGCCGACACCATCTTCACCCCTCCACTTT. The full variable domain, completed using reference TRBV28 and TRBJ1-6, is DVKVTQSSRYLVKRTGEKVFLECVQDMDHENMFWYRQDPGLGLRLIYFSYDVKMKEKGDIPEGYSVSREKKERFSLILESASTNQTSMYLCASSALPTPSSPLHFGNGTRLTVT.

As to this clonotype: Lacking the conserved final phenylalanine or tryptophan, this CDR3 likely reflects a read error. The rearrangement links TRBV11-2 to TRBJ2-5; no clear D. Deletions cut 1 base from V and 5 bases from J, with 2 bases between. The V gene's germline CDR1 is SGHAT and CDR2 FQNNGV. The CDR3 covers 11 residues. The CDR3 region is CASSLGETQYL. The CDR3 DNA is TGTGCCAGCAGCTTAGGCGAGACCCAGTACCTC.

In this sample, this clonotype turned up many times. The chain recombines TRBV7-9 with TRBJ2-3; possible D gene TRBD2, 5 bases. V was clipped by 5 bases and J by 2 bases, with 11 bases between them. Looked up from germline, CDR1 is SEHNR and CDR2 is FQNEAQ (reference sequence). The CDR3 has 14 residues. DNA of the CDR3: TGTGCCAGCAGCCGACCGACTATCACAGATACGCAGTATTTT. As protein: CASSRPTITDTQYF.

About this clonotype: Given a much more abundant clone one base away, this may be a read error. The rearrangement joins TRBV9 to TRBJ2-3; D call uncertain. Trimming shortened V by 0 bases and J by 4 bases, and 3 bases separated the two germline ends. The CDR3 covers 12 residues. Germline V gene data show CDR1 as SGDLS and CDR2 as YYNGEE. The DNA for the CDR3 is TGTGCCAGCAGCGTAGACGCAGATACGCAGTATTTT. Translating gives CASSVDADTQYF.

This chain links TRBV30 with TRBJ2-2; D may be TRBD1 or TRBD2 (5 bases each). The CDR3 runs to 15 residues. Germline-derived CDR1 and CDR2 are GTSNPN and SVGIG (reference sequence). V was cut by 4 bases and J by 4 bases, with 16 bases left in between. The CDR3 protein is CAWTPRGPVTGELFF. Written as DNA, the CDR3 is TGTGCCTGGACCCCCCGGGGCCCGGTCACCGGGGAGCTGTTTTTT.

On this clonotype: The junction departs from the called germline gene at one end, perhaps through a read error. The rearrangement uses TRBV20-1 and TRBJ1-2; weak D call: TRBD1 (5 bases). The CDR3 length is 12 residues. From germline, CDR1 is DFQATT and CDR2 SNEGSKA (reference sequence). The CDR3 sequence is CGAREGSYGYTF. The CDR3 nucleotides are TGCGGTGCTAGAGAGGGGAGCTATGGCTACACCTTC.

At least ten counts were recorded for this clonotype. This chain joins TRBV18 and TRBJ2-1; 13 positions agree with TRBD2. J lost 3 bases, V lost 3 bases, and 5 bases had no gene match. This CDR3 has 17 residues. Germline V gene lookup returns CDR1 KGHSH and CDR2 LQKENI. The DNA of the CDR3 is TGTGCCAGCTCACCTCCGGGACTAGCGGGGCACTACAATGAGCAGTTCTTC. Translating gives CASSPPGLAGHYNEQFF.

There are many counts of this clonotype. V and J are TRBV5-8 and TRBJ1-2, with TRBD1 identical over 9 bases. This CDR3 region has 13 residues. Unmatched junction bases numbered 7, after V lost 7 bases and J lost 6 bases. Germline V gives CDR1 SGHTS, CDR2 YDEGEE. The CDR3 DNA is TGTGCCAGCGGGCGGACAGGGGCGGATGGCTACACCTTC. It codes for CASGRTGADGYTF.

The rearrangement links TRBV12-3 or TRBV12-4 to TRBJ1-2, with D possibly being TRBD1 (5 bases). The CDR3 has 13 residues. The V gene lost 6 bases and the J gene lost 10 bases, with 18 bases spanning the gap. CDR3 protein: CASSPRVQGSYTF. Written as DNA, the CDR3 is TGTGCCAGCAGCCCCCGGGTCCAGGGTTCCTACACCTTC.

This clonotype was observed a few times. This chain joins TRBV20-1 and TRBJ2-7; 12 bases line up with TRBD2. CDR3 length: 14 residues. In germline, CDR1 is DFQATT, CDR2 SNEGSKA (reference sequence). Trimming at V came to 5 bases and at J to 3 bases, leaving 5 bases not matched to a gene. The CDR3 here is CSAPLAGGIYEQYF. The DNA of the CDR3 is TGCAGTGCTCCACTAGCGGGAGGAATCTACGAGCAGTACTTC.

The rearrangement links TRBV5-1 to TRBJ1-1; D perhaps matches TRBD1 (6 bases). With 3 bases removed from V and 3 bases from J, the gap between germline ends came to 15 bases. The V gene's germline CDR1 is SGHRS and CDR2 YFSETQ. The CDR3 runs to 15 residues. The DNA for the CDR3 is TGCGCCAGCAGCTCTGGACAGAGTCCTTACACTGAAGCTTTCTTT. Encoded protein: CASSSGQSPYTEAFF.

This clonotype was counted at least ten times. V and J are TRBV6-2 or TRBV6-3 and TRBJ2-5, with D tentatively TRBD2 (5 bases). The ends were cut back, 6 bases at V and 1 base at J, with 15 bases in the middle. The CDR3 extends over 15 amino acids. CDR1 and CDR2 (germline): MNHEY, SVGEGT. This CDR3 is CASSRRLASQETQYF. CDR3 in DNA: TGTGCCAGCAGCCGCCGGCTAGCAAGCCAAGAGACCCAGTACTTC.

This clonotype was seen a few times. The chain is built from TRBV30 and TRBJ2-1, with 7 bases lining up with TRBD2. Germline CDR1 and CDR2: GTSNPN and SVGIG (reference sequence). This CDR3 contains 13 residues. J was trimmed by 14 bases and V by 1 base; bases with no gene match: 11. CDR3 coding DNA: TGTGCCTGGAGTGCTTTAGCGGGTGCAGGGAAGTTCTTC. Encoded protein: CAWSALAGAGKFF.

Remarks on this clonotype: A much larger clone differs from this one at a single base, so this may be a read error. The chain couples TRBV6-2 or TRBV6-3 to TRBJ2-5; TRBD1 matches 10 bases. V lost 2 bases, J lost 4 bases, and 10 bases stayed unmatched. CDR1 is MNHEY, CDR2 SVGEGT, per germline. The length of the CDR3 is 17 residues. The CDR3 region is CASSYRDRGHRRETQYF. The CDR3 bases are TGTGCCAGCAGTTACCGGGACAGGGGACATCGACGAGAGACCCAGTACTTC.

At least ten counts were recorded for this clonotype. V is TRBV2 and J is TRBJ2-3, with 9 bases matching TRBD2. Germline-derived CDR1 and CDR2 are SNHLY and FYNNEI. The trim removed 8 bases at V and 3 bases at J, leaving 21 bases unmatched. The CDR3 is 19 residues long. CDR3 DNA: TGTGCCAGCCCTTTGGGACAGCACTTAGCGGGAGTGGGGACAGATACGCAGTATTTT. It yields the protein CASPLGQHLAGVGTDTQYF.

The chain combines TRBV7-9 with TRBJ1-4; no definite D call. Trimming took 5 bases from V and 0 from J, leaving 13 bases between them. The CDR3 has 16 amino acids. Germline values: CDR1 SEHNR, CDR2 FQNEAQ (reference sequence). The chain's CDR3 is CASSPFPESTNEKLFF. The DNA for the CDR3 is TGTGCCAGCAGCCCATTCCCTGAATCAACTAATGAAAAACTGTTTTTT. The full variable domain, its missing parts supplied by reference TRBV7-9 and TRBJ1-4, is DTGVSQNPRHKITKRGQNVTFRCDPISEHNRLYWYRQTLGQGPEFLTYFQNEAQLEKSRLLSDRFSAERPKGSFSTLEIQRTEQGDSAMYLCASSPFPESTNEKLFFGSGTQLSVL.

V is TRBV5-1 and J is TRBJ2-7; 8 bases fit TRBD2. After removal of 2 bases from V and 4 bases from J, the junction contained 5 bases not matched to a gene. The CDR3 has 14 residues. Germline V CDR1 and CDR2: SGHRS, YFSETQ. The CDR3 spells CASSFSGGDYEQYF. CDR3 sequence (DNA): TGCGCCAGCAGCTTCAGCGGGGGCGATTACGAGCAGTACTTC.

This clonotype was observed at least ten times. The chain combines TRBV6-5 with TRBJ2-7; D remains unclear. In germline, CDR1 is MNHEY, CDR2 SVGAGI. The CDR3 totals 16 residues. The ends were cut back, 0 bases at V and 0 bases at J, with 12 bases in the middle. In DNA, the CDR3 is TGTGCCAGCAGTTACTCTGAGGCCAGTCTCTCCTACGAGCAGTACTTC. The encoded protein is CASSYSEASLSYEQYF.